Listed here are 12 T cell receptor beta chains from one sample, sequenced in a study of T-cell reconstitution after alpha-beta-depleted transplantation in children. The TCRbeta library was prepared with unique molecular identifiers. TCRdb fed the PCR reads into MiXCR, producing one record per CDR3 protein. Here the sample spans some 520,000 distinct CDR3 sequences, about 30% being singletons. The sample in question was PBMCs from the stem cell graft donor, obtained from the stem cell graft. These receptors all come from a human donor who donated a stem cell graft to a child with aplastic anemia.

V is TRBV20-1 and J is TRBJ1-1; TRBD1 matches at 7 bases. CDR3 length: 14 amino acids. Germline loops: CDR1 DFQATT, CDR2 SNEGSKA (reference sequence). The chain's CDR3 is CSAEGRGLNTEAFF. In nucleotides, the CDR3 is TGCAGCGCTGAGGGGAGGGGGCTCAACACTGAAGCTTTCTTT.

The chain uses TRBV9 and TRBJ1-2; 7 nucleotides line up with TRBD1. This CDR3 spans 14 amino acids. V shed 0 bases and J 7 bases; nucleotides not matched to a gene: 6. Germline-derived CDR1 and CDR2 are SGDLS and YYNGEE. The CDR3 spells CASSVAQGGPGYTF. The CDR3 DNA is TGTGCCAGCAGCGTAGCTCAGGGGGGGCCTGGCTACACCTTC. The entire variable domain, with the rest obtained from reference TRBV9 and TRBJ1-2, is as follows: DSGVTQTPKHLITATGQRVTLRCSPRSGDLSVYWYQQSLDQGLQFLIQYYNGEERAKGNILERFSAQQFPDLHSELNLSSLELGDSALYFCASSVAQGGPGYTFGSGTRLTVV.

This clonotype was detected only a few times. The chain links TRBV7-2 to TRBJ1-2; no reliable D call. This CDR3 is 13 amino acids long. V was shortened by 3 bases and J by 2 bases, with 7 bases between the two germline ends. CDR1 is SGHTA and CDR2 is FQGNSA in the germline V gene. CDR3 residues: CASSLLLNYGYTF. The CDR3 DNA reads TGTGCCAGCAGCTTGCTGTTAAACTATGGCTACACCTTC.

This chain uses TRBV29-1 with TRBJ2-5; TRBD2 agrees at 8 bases. The CDR3 totals 12 residues. Trimming at V came to 4 bases and at J to 5 bases, leaving 3 bases not matched to a gene. The germline V gene encodes CDR1 SQVTM and CDR2 ANQGSEA. The CDR3: CSVVGRGETQYF. CDR3 bases: TGCAGCGTTGTCGGGAGGGGGGAGACCCAGTACTTC.

The chain uses TRBV5-1 and TRBJ2-1; 9 nucleotides match TRBD2. This CDR3 spans 14 amino acids. V shed 5 bases and J 4 bases; nucleotides not matched to a gene: 4. Germline assignment: CDR1 SGHRS and CDR2 YFSETQ. The CDR3 loop is CASRRLADYNEQFF. As DNA, the CDR3 is TGCGCCAGCAGGCGACTAGCGGATTACAATGAGCAGTTCTTC.

V is TRBV30 and J is TRBJ1-5, with a possible D match to TRBD1 (6 bases). From germline, CDR1 is GTSNPN and CDR2 SVGIG (reference sequence). The CDR3 is 15 residues long. V was trimmed by 3 bases and J by 0 bases, leaving 12 bases between them. This CDR3 reads CAWREDSVSNQPQHF. CDR3 coding DNA: TGTGCCTGGAGGGAGGACAGCGTTAGCAATCAGCCCCAGCATTTT. The full variable domain, with the rest looked up from reference TRBV30 and TRBJ1-5, is SQTIHQWPATLVQPVGSPLSLECTVEGTSNPNLYWYRQAAGRGLQLLFYSVGIGQISSEVPQNLSASRPQDRQFILSSKKLLLSDSGFYLCAWREDSVSNQPQHFGDGTRLSIL.

J is TRBJ1-1 and V is TRBV7-3; D possibly corresponds to TRBD1 (5 bases). The CDR3 loop spans 14 amino acids. V shed 5 bases and J shed 6 bases, with 16 bases lying between them. The germline V gene encodes CDR1 SGHTA and CDR2 FQGTGA. The CDR3 here is CASSPVGEVAEAFF. The DNA of the CDR3 is TGTGCCAGCAGCCCCGTGGGGGAGGTCGCTGAAGCTTTCTTT.

This clonotype showed up just a few times. This chain uses TRBV16 with TRBJ2-7; D assignment may be TRBD1 or TRBD2 (6 bases each). This CDR3 is built from 15 residues. The ends were cut back, 2 bases at V and 4 bases at J, with 15 bases in the middle. Germline CDR1 and CDR2: KGHSY and FQNENV. This CDR3 reads CASSQTGAGPYEQYF. CDR3 DNA sequence: TGTGCCAGCAGCCAAACGGGGGCAGGGCCGTACGAGCAGTACTTC.

This clonotype has just a few counts. The gene calls are TRBV20-1 and TRBJ2-7; 11 nucleotides agree with TRBD2. Germline V gene sequence: CDR1 DFQATT, CDR2 SNEGSKA (reference sequence). The CDR3 contains 14 residues. Unmatched junction bases numbered 9, after V lost 7 bases and J lost 4 bases. The CDR3 here is CSVSPTSGVYEQYF. CDR3 nucleotide sequence: TGCAGTGTTAGCCCGACTAGCGGGGTGTACGAGCAGTACTTC.

In this sample, this clonotype turned up a few times. This chain links TRBV7-9 with TRBJ1-1; a weak D match, TRBD1 (6 bases). Germline V lookup: CDR1 SEHNR, CDR2 FQNEAQ (reference sequence). The CDR3 loop spans 16 amino acids. With 4 bases removed from V and 4 bases from J, the gap between germline ends came to 19 bases. The CDR3 nucleotides read TGTGCCAGCAGCTCCATTGGTTCAGGGGCTAGCACTGAAGCTTTCTTT. It yields the protein CASSSIGSGASTEAFF.

This chain uses TRBV5-1 with TRBJ2-7; D ambiguous. The V gene lost 0 bases and the J gene lost 2 bases, with 12 bases spanning the gap. The V gene's germline CDR1 is SGHRS and CDR2 YFSETQ. CDR3 length: 15 residues. The DNA for the CDR3 is TGCGCCAGCAGCTTGGCCCCCGGCACCGCCTACGAGCAGTACGTC. Amino acid sequence: CASSLAPGTAYEQYV.

A few counts support this clonotype. V usage is TRBV6-2 or TRBV6-3 and J usage is TRBJ1-1, with D unclear. The CDR3 has 15 residues. V was cut by 4 bases and J by 8 bases, with 20 bases left in between. The germline gives CDR1 MNHEY, CDR2 SVGEGT. The CDR3 spells CASSFNLLGPSEAFF. The CDR3 DNA reads as TGTGCCAGCAGTTTTAACCTACTCGGTCCCTCCGAAGCTTTCTTT.